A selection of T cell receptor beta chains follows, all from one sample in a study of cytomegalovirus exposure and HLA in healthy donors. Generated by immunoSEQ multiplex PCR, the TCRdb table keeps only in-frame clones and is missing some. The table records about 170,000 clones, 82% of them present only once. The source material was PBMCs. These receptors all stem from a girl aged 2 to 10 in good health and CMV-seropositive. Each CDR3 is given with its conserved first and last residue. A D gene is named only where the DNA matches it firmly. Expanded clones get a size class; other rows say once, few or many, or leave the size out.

CASRGAGRTNQPQHF	TGTGCCAGCAGAGGGGCCGGACGGACAAATCAGCCCCAGCATTTT	TRBV2	TRBJ1-5	NA	NA
CATSKGSGQAGANVLTF	TGTGCCACCAGCAAGGGTAGCGGACAAGCTGGGGCCAACGTCCTGACTTTC	TRBV15	TRBJ2-6	NA	NA
CASSPGQEGYTF	TGTGCCAGCAGCCCGGGACAGGAGGGCTACACCTTC	TRBV7-9	TRBJ1-2	NA	TRBD1
CASSLELAGADTQYF	TGCGCCAGCAGCTTGGAACTAGCGGGAGCAGATACGCAGTATTTT	TRBV5-1	TRBJ2-3	few	TRBD2
CASSLTLSGSNTGELFF	TGTGCCAGCAGCCTGACCTTAAGCGGGAGTAACACCGGGGAGCTGTTTTTT	TRBV9	TRBJ2-2	NA	TRBD2
CSVGKGRGETQYF	TGCAGCGTTGGGAAAGGGCGAGGGGAGACCCAGTACTTC	TRBV29-1	TRBJ2-5	NA	NA
CAWSRVKNTEAFF	TGTGCCTGGAGCAGGGTGAAGAACACTGAAGCTTTCTTT	TRBV30	TRBJ1-1	NA	NA
CASTPETGRDGYTF	TGCGCCAGCACCCCCGAGACAGGGCGGGATGGCTACACCTTC	TRBV5-1	TRBJ1-2	few	TRBD1
CAISDGTGSEKLFF	TGTGCCATCAGTGACGGGACAGGGTCTGAAAAACTGTTTTTT	TRBV10-3	TRBJ1-4	once	TRBD1
CSQYFPDTQYF	TGCAGTCAGTATTTCCCGGATACGCAGTATTTT	TRBV20-1	TRBJ2-3	NA	NA
CASSQPSGTSRRWETQYF	TGCGCCAGCAGCCAACCTTCCGGGACTAGCAGGAGGTGGGAGACCCAGTACTTC	TRBV4-1	TRBJ2-5	NA	TRBD2
CSVATGNQPQHF	TGCAGCGTTGCTACAGGGAATCAGCCCCAGCATTTT	TRBV29-1	TRBJ1-5	NA	NA
CAWSSRGDQPQHF	TGTGCCTGGAGTTCCAGGGGAGATCAGCCCCAGCATTTT	TRBV30	TRBJ1-5	NA	NA
CSVEVQGVTEAFF	TGCAGCGTTGAGGTACAGGGAGTGACTGAAGCTTTCTTT	TRBV29-1	TRBJ1-1	NA	NA
CASSGGGQGGTEAFF	TGTGCCAGCAGCGGCGGGGGACAGGGTGGCACTGAAGCTTTCTTT	TRBV6-5	TRBJ1-1	once	TRBD1
CASSARGGAGYEQYF	TGTGCCAGCAGCGCAAGGGGGGGGGCCGGCTACGAGCAGTACTTC	TRBV7-3	TRBJ2-7	NA	NA
CASSRDRGAGTHQETQYF	TGTGCCAGTAGTCGAGACAGGGGCGCGGGTACGCACCAAGAGACCCAGTACTTC	TRBV19	TRBJ2-5	NA	TRBD1
CAWSSLRDRGQKLFF	TGTGCCTGGAGTTCACTCCGGGACAGGGGACAAAAACTGTTTTTT	TRBV30	TRBJ1-4	NA	TRBD1
CASSPLEQYF	TGCGCCAGCAGCCCGTTAGAGCAGTATTTT	TRBV5-1	TRBJ2-3	NA	NA
CSVERLAGELYEQYF	TGCAGCGTTGAACGACTAGCGGGAGAACTCTACGAGCAGTACTTC	TRBV29-1	TRBJ2-7	NA	TRBD2
CASSLGWLAVSFEKETQYF	TGTGCCAGCAGCTTAGGATGGCTAGCTGTCTCGTTTGAAAAAGAGACCCAGTACTTC	TRBV7-2	TRBJ2-5	NA	NA
CATSRDRSRRGFF	TGTGCCACCAGCAGAGATCGGTCGAGAAGGGGGTTCTTC	TRBV15	TRBJ2-1	NA	NA
CASSLWVRGEKLFF	TGTGCCAGCAGTTTATGGGTGAGGGGGGAAAAACTGTTTTTT	TRBV28	TRBJ1-4	NA	NA
CAWSYQVNQPQHF	TGTGCCTGGAGTTACCAGGTGAATCAGCCCCAGCATTTT	TRBV30	TRBJ1-5	NA	NA
CASSLRGTGELFF	TGTGCTAGCAGCTTAAGGGGTACCGGGGAGCTGTTTTTT	TRBV7-7	TRBJ2-2	NA	NA
CASSLEGTAGAYNEQFF	TGCGCCAGCAGCTTGGAAGGTACAGCGGGGGCCTACAATGAGCAGTTCTTC	TRBV5-1	TRBJ2-1	NA	TRBD2
CASSDSPGLAGVHTQYF	TGTGCCAGCAGTGACAGTCCCGGACTAGCGGGAGTCCATACGCAGTATTTT	TRBV2	TRBJ2-3	few	TRBD2
CASSQGLAEIHKNIQYF	TGTGCCAGTAGTCAAGGACTAGCGGAAATTCATAAAAACATTCAGTACTTC	TRBV19	TRBJ2-4	NA	TRBD2
CASSLTTGAGNTIYF	TGTGCCAGCAGTCTTACTACAGGGGCTGGAAACACCATATATTTT	TRBV6-5	TRBJ1-3	NA	TRBD1
CASSLGGNTEAFF	TGTGCCAGCTCCTTAGGAGGGAACACTGAAGCTTTCTTT	TRBV27	TRBJ1-1	NA	NA
CASSSDSLVRETQYF	TGTGCCAGCAGTTCGGACAGTCTGGTTAGAGAGACCCAGTACTTC	TRBV6-5	TRBJ2-5	NA	NA
CASRRGLRYTEAFF	TGTGCCAGCCGTAGGGGGCTAAGGTACACTGAAGCTTTCTTT	TRBV28	TRBJ1-1	once	TRBD1
CAWKGTAGQLNYGYTF	TGTGCCTGGAAGGGGACCGCGGGACAGCTCAACTATGGCTACACCTTC	TRBV30	TRBJ1-2	NA	TRBD1
CASSEGLAGGSTF	TGTGCCAGCAGTGAAGGTCTAGCGGGAGGCTCTACCTTT	TRBV6-1	TRBJ2-3	few	TRBD2
CASSFPQGGAGAFF	TGTGCCAGCAGCTTTCCCCAAGGGGGCGCCGGGGCTTTCTTT	TRBV5-4	TRBJ1-1	NA	TRBD1
CAWSVLLSMNTEAFF	TGTGCCTGGAGTGTACTGCTTTCCATGAACACTGAAGCTTTCTTT	TRBV30	TRBJ1-1	NA	NA
CASSFGTGFMNTEAFF	TGTGCCAGCAGCTTCGGGACAGGGTTTATGAACACTGAAGCTTTCTTT	TRBV5-8	TRBJ1-1	NA	TRBD1
CASREDATTNEKLFF	TGTGCCAGCAGGGAGGACGCTACAACTAATGAAAAACTGTTTTTT	TRBV2	TRBJ1-4	few	NA
CASSLSTGSQPQHF	TGTGCCAGCAGCTTAAGCACAGGCAGTCAGCCCCAGCATTTT	TRBV7-8	TRBJ1-5	NA	NA
CASSGQMVNEQFF	TGTGCCAGTTCGGGACAGATGGTCAATGAGCAGTTCTTC	TRBV14	TRBJ2-1	NA	TRBD1